This record covers a single T cell receptor beta chain. Its specificity is not known. This CDR3 spans 16 amino acids. Losses at the gene ends were 1 base for V and 9 bases for J; bases not matched to a gene: 9. Germline lookup yields CDR1 MGHRA and CDR2 YSYEKL. This specimen belongs to a study of OX40 agonist ivuxolimab in advanced cancers. Across the whole study: Dose-escalation patients were diagnosed with hepatocellular carcinoma, melanoma, renal cell cancer or head and neck cancer. Study-wide findings and caveats: Among patients with partial responses at 0.1-3.0 mg/kg, clonal expansion was among the lowest. Antigens targeted by the expanded peripheral T cells were not determined. CD8+ T cells showed, on average, more clonal expansion than CD4+ cells.

Here immunoSEQ multiplex PCR was the method, and the copy in TCRdb shows in-frame clones only, minus some. The data show roughly 60,000 clones, less than 95% seen once. The source was CD4+ or CD8+ T cells sorted from blood, collected in a trial of the OX40 agonist ivuxolimab. This TCR was recovered from an adult with an advanced solid tumor such as melanoma, head and neck, liver or kidney cancer. The gene calls are TRBV4-1 and TRBJ2-1; 10 bases map to TRBD2. The CDR3 loop is CASSQVASGRLGEQFF. CDR3 nucleotide sequence: TGCGCCAGCAGCCAAGTGGCTAGCGGGAGACTCGGTGAGCAGTTCTTC.